This T cell receptor (beta chain) was recovered during a study of identical twins. Study-wide results and caveats: Out-of-frame TCR alpha sharing in monozygotic twins exceeded recombination model predictions. Clonotypes of the beta chain that were abundant in cord blood carried fewer insertions (memory repertoires showed none). With beta out-of-frame sequences, excess sharing by twins was weaker.

Everyone who donated was a healthy Caucasian. One entry per CDR3 protein results from TCRdb running MiXCR on the 5' RACE reads. The profile covers a few hundred thousand distinct CDR3 sequences, with approximately 8.8% appearing a single time and over 7% taken by the ten largest. The CDR3 runs 13 residues. The V and J ends lost 2 bases and 3 bases respectively, with 2 bases between them. This clonotype was picked up many times. Its antigen is as yet unknown. The specimen sequenced was naive T cells sorted from blood. This receptor was taken from a woman aged 50 to 60 in good health. The gene calls are TRBV12-3 or TRBV12-4 and TRBJ1-6; D is unclear. In DNA form, the CDR3 reads TGTGCCAGCAGTTTAAGCTATAATTCACCCCTCCACTTT. This translates into CASSLSYNSPLHF.